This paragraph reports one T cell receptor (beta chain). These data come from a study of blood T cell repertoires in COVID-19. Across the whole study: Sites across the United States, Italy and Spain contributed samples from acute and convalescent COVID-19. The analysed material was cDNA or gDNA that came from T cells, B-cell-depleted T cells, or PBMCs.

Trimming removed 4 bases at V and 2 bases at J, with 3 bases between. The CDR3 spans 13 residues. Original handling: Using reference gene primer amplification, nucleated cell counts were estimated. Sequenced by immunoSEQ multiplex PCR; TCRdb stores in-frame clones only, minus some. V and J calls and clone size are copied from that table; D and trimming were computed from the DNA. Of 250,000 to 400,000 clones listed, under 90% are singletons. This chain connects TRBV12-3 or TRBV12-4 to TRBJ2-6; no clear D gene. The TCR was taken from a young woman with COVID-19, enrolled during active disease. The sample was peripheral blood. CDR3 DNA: TGTGCCAGCAGTTGGCCTGGGGCCAACGTCCTGACTTTC. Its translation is CASSWPGANVLTF.